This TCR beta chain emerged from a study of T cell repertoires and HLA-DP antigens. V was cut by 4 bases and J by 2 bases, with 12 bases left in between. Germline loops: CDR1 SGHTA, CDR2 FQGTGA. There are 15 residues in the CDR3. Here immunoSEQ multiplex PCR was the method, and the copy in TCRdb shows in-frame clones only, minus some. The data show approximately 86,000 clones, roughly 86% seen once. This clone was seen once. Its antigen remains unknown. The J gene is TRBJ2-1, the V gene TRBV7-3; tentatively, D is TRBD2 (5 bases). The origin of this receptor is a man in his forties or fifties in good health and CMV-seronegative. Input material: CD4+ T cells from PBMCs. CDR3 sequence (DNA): TGTGCCAGCAGCTCACAAACGGGGACCTACAATGAGCAGTTCTTC. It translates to CASSSQTGTYNEQFF.